Listed here are 19 T cell receptor beta chains from one sample, sequenced in a study of cytomegalovirus exposure and HLA in healthy donors. Data came from immunoSEQ multiplex PCR; TCRdb stores just in-frame clones and leaves some out. The data hold approximately 260,000 clones, with 65% to 90% observed a single time. What was sequenced was PBMCs. The receptors come from a woman under 30 in good health and CMV-seronegative.

This clone was seen just once. V gene TRBV2 combines with J gene TRBJ1-3; D is possibly TRBD1 (6 bases). This CDR3 region has 15 residues. The V gene lost 6 bases and the J gene lost 0 bases, with 12 bases spanning the gap. Germline V gene lookup returns CDR1 SNHLY and CDR2 FYNNEI. This CDR3 reads CASRGHQGSGNTIYF. CDR3 DNA sequence: TGTGCCAGCAGGGGACACCAAGGCTCTGGAAACACCATATATTTT.

The chain's CDR3 is CASSSRQGGPTGELFF. DNA of the CDR3: TGCGCCAGCAGCTCGCGACAGGGAGGTCCCACCGGGGAGCTGTTTTTT. This chain links TRBV5-1 with TRBJ2-2; a weak D match, TRBD1 (7 bases). CDR1 and CDR2 (germline): SGHRS, YFSETQ. The V end lost 3 bases, the J end lost 4 bases, and 16 bases lay between the germline ends. The CDR3 runs 16 residues.

V usage is TRBV6-5 and J usage is TRBJ2-7; D might be TRBD2 (5 bases). This CDR3 is 14 amino acids long. The ends were cut back, 1 base at V and 3 bases at J, with 10 bases in the middle. Germline CDR1 is MNHEY and CDR2 is SVGAGI. The CDR3 reads CASSYLASLYEQYF. The CDR3, as DNA: TGTGCCAGCAGTTACTTAGCGAGCCTCTACGAGCAGTACTTC.

The V and J genes are TRBV7-6 and TRBJ2-1; the D gene is possibly TRBD1 (5 bases). The CDR3 length is 17 residues. V was clipped by 5 bases and J by 0 bases, with 17 bases between them. Germline CDR1 SGHVS, CDR2 FNYEAQ. The CDR3: CASSLMATVSSYNEQFF. The CDR3, as DNA: TGTGCCAGCAGCCTAATGGCGACAGTAAGCTCCTACAATGAGCAGTTCTTC.

V is TRBV30 and J is TRBJ1-1, with TRBD1 identical over 10 bases. Germline CDR1 GTSNPN, CDR2 SVGIG (reference sequence). The CDR3 runs to 13 residues. The trim removed 2 bases at V and 5 bases at J, leaving 2 bases unmatched. The CDR3 DNA reads as TGTGCCTGGAGTAGGACAGGGGGTACTGAAGCTTTCTTT. Translation gives CAWSRTGGTEAFF.

The V call is TRBV19, the J call TRBJ1-1; D might be TRBD1 (6 bases). V was pared by 6 bases and J by 1 base, with 21 bases between. CDR3 length: 17 amino acids. The germline CDR1 and CDR2 sequences are LNHDA and SQIVND (reference sequence). The CDR3 region is CASSPGQRNLPNTEAFF. The CDR3 DNA sequence: TGTGCCAGTAGCCCTGGACAGCGAAACCTTCCGAACACTGAAGCTTTCTTT.

The chain is built from TRBV28 and TRBJ2-7, with 9 bases identical to TRBD1. The germline gives CDR1 MDHEN, CDR2 SYDVKM. The trim removed 7 bases at V and 6 bases at J, leaving 10 bases unmatched. The CDR3 totals 14 residues. The CDR3 sequence is CASNWGQGTSEQYF. CDR3 DNA: TGTGCCAGCAACTGGGGACAGGGCACTTCCGAGCAGTACTTC.

V usage is TRBV5-4 and J usage is TRBJ2-7; D may be TRBD2 (6 bases). Per the germline V gene, CDR1 is SGHNT and CDR2 is YYREEE (reference sequence). The V end lost 0 bases, the J end lost 4 bases, and 11 bases lay between the germline ends. This CDR3 is 14 amino acids long. CDR3: CASSLAPGGYEQYF. The CDR3, as DNA: TGTGCCAGCAGCTTGGCCCCAGGAGGGTACGAGCAGTACTTC. The full variable domain, its missing parts supplied by reference TRBV5-4 and TRBJ2-7, is ETGVTQSPTHLIKTRGQQVTLRCSSQSGHNTVSWYQQALGQGPQFIFQYYREEENGRGNFPPRFSGLQFPNYSSELNVNALELDDSALYLCASSLAPGGYEQYFGPGTRLTVT.

The chain couples TRBV10-2 to TRBJ1-1; D perhaps matches TRBD1 (6 bases). V was cut by 0 bases and J by 1 base, with 12 bases left in between. This CDR3 is built from 16 residues. The V gene's germline CDR1 is WSHSY and CDR2 SAAADI. The CDR3 DNA follows: TGCGCCAGCAGTGAGTCGCAGGGGCTGGCGAACACTGAAGCTTTCTTT. Its protein is CASSESQGLANTEAFF.

This rearrangement joins TRBV7-6 to TRBJ2-3; 9 positions agree with TRBD2. The CDR3 runs 18 residues. Germline V lookup: CDR1 SGHVS, CDR2 FNYEAQ. Trimming cost V 5 bases and J 1 base; bases outside gene matches: 13. CDR3 sequence: CASSPYALEREGTDTQYF. Written as DNA, the CDR3 is TGTGCCAGCAGCCCCTACGCCCTGGAGCGGGAGGGCACAGATACGCAGTATTTT.

The gene calls are TRBV5-4 and TRBJ2-7, with unresolved D. V lost 0 bases, J lost 0 bases, and 10 bases lay in between. In germline, CDR1 is SGHNT, CDR2 YYREEE (reference sequence). CDR3 length: 15 residues. The CDR3 DNA reads TGTGCCAGCAGCTTGGACCTGGCCAGCTCCTACGAGCAGTACTTC. Encoded protein: CASSLDLASSYEQYF.

The chain combines TRBV28 with TRBJ1-6; D remains ambiguous. The CDR3 is 11 residues long. Germline V gene lookup returns CDR1 MDHEN and CDR2 SYDVKM. Trimming took 4 bases from V and 14 from J, leaving 9 bases between them. The DNA for the CDR3 is TGTGCCAGCAGTTCAGCCCGGGCCCTCCACTTT. It codes for CASSSARALHF.

This sequence joins TRBV28 and TRBJ1-2; 9 nucleotides agree with TRBD1. CDR1 MDHEN and CDR2 SYDVKM come from the germline V gene. This CDR3 has 15 residues. Unmatched junction bases numbered 13, after V lost 6 bases and J lost 8 bases. The DNA of the CDR3 is TGTGCCAGCAGCAAAGAGGGGACAGGGTTCGGGGGCTACACCTTC. This encodes CASSKEGTGFGGYTF.

CDR3 protein: CASSTRDSPPGGYTF. The DNA of the CDR3 is TGCGCCAGCAGTACCAGGGACAGCCCCCCTGGGGGCTACACCTTC. The V gene is TRBV5-1, the J gene TRBJ1-2; the match to TRBD1 covers 7 bases. There are 15 residues in the CDR3. The germline V gene encodes CDR1 SGHRS and CDR2 YFSETQ. The junction had 15 bases not matched to a gene; V was cut back by 5 bases and J by 8 bases.

The genes are TRBV9 and TRBJ2-3, with TRBD2 as a possible D gene (7 bases). Trimming took 0 bases from V and 0 from J, leaving 20 bases between them. Germline lookup yields CDR1 SGDLS and CDR2 YYNGEE. The CDR3 is 19 residues long. CDR3 protein: CASSVAGGPSFLSTDTQYF. The DNA of the CDR3 is TGTGCCAGCAGCGTAGCCGGGGGGCCCTCATTTTTGAGCACAGATACGCAGTATTTT.

J is TRBJ2-5 and V is TRBV9, with a possible D match to TRBD2 (7 bases). The CDR3 is made up of 15 amino acids. Trimming left V 4 bases short and J 5 bases short, with 18 bases between. CDR1 and CDR2 from the germline V gene are SGDLS and YYNGEE. CDR3 nucleotide sequence: TGTGCCAGCAGCACACACGGGGGGCCCTGGGAGACCCAGTACTTC. This translates into CASSTHGGPWETQYF.

V gene TRBV12-5 combines with J gene TRBJ2-7; TRBD1 aligns across 7 bases. The CDR3 loop spans 15 amino acids. Germline CDR1 reads LGHNT; CDR2 reads FRNRAP. Trimming cost V 2 bases and J 2 bases; bases outside gene matches: 6. The CDR3 region has the DNA TGTGCTAGTGGTTTGATCCTTCAGGGGGCCTACGAGCAGTACTTC. Translated: CASGLILQGAYEQYF.

This clone was counted between two and nine times. The chain links TRBV11-2 to TRBJ2-2; 8 nucleotides agree with TRBD1. The germline gives CDR1 SGHAT, CDR2 FQNNGV. The CDR3 totals 13 residues. The trim removed 0 bases at V and 14 bases at J, leaving 5 bases unmatched. The CDR3 nucleotides read TGTGCCAGCAGCTTAGATTGGCAGGGGGCACTGTTTTTT. Protein product: CASSLDWQGALFF. Supplemented by reference TRBV11-2 and TRBJ2-2, the full variable domain reads EAGVAQSPRYKIIEKRQSVAFWCNPISGHATLYWYQQILGQGPKLLIQFQNNGVVDDSQLPKDRFSAERLKGVDSTLKIQPAKLEDSAVYLCASSLDWQGALFFGEGSRLTVL.

The chain carries TRBV27 and TRBJ2-7; D might be TRBD2 (6 bases). This CDR3 contains 15 residues. Trimming stripped 5 bases from V and 0 bases from J, with 14 bases between. CDR1 is MNHEY and CDR2 is SMNVEV in the germline V gene (reference sequence). The DNA for the CDR3 is TGTGCCAGCAGTCGCACATCGCGGGACTCCTACGAGCAGTACTTC. This codes for CASSRTSRDSYEQYF.